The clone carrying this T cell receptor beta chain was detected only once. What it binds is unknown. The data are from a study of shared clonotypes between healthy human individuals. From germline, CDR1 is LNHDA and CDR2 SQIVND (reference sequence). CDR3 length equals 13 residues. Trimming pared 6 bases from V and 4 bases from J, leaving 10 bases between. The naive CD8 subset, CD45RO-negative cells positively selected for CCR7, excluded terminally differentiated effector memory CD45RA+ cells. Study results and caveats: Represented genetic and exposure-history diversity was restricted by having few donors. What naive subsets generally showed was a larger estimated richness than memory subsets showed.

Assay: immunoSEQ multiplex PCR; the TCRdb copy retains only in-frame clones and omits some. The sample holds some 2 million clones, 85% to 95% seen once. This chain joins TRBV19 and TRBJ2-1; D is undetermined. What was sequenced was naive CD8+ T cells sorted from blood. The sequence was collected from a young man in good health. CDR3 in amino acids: CASRQVNYNEQFF. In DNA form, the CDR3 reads TGTGCCAGTAGGCAGGTAAATTACAATGAGCAGTTCTTC.